This entry lists 17 T cell receptor beta chains sequenced from one sample in a study of breast tumors, draining lymph nodes, adjacent tissues. TCRdb analysed the multiplex PCR reads with MiXCR anew, one entry per CDR3 protein. Counted here are 60,000 to 70,000 distinct CDR3 sequences, 57% occurring once; the ten biggest clones make up approximately 18%. The sequenced sample was breast tumor tissue. The receptors were gathered from a female donor with breast cancer. Some clones in this sample may be carry-over from other donors' samples.

This clonotype showed up many times. This chain joins TRBV30 and TRBJ2-7; 8 bases fit TRBD1. Germline V CDR1 and CDR2: GTSNPN, SVGIG (reference sequence). Trimming cost V 8 bases and J 2 bases; bases outside gene matches: 8. This CDR3 has 13 residues. CDR3 in DNA: TGTGCCGCCGACAGGGGCAGGGCCTACGAGCAGTACTTC. It translates to CAADRGRAYEQYF.

This chain uses TRBV6-4 with TRBJ2-1, with 8 bases aligning to TRBD2. The CDR3 totals 15 residues. The ends lost 7 bases at V and 5 bases at J; junction bases unmatched: 10. Germline V gives CDR1 MRHNA, CDR2 SNTAGT. The CDR3 sequence is CASMAGLAGHNEQFF. For the CDR3, the DNA is TGTGCCAGCATGGCTGGGCTAGCGGGTCACAATGAGCAGTTCTTC.

J is TRBJ1-4 and V is TRBV6-6, with D perhaps TRBD1 (5 bases). CDR1 and CDR2 (germline): MNHNY, SVGAGI (reference sequence). The CDR3 runs to 15 residues. Trimming cost V 5 bases and J 8 bases, with 18 bases left between them. As DNA, the CDR3 is TGTGCCAGCAGTCCACAAGGCAGGGAGGGCGAAAAACTGTTTTTT. It codes for CASSPQGREGEKLFF.

At least ten counts were recorded for this clonotype. The chain couples TRBV20-1 to TRBJ2-7, with TRBD2 matching over 12 bases. This CDR3 region has 15 residues. The germline V gene encodes CDR1 DFQATT and CDR2 SNEGSKA (reference sequence). V shed 0 bases and J 12 bases; nucleotides not matched to a gene: 12. CDR3 residues: CSARDLSLGLAGPYF. The CDR3 DNA follows: TGCAGTGCTAGAGACTTATCACTAGGACTAGCGGGACCGTACTTC.

The rearrangement uses TRBV4-2 and TRBJ1-6, with 8 bases aligning to TRBD1. J was trimmed by 9 bases and V by 3 bases; bases with no gene match: 7. This CDR3 is built from 15 residues. The germline V gene has CDR1 LGHNA and CDR2 YNFKEQ. Here the CDR3 reads CASSHEGQASSPLHF. In DNA, the CDR3 is TGTGCCAGCAGCCACGAGGGACAGGCGAGTTCACCCCTCCACTTT.

As regards this clonotype: A read error may explain this, as a much larger clone is one base away. Likely a read error: the CDR3 ends without its conserved phenylalanine or tryptophan. No DNA is shown, since the ends of the CDR3 on it are uncertain; the CDR3 is the one TCRdb lists. The rearrangement joins TRBV2 to TRBJ1-2; the DNA was not used to check the table's D call, TRBD1. Germline V CDR1 and CDR2: SNHLY, FYNNEI. The CDR3 extends over 13 residues, inclusive of both ends. CDR3 amino acids: CASRGTGWTGNTS.

This chain links TRBV15 with TRBJ1-6, with TRBD1 identical over 12 bases. Looked up from germline, CDR1 is LNHNV and CDR2 is YYDKDF (reference sequence). With V trimmed by 1 base and J by 9 bases, 13 bases remained unmatched. The CDR3 has 19 amino acids. CDR3: CATSRGGQGAWGSGSPLHF. CDR3 nucleotides: TGTGCCACCAGCAGAGGGGGACAGGGGGCATGGGGATCGGGTTCACCCCTCCACTTT.

The sample holds many counts of this clonotype. CDR3 protein: CAWSVTRENEQYF. Here the CDR3 DNA reads TGTGCCTGGAGTGTCACCAGGGAAAACGAGCAGTACTTC. The chain employs TRBV30 and TRBJ2-7; TRBD1 might be the D (5 bases). This CDR3 has 13 residues. V was trimmed by 0 bases and J by 5 bases, leaving 11 bases between them. Per germline, CDR1 GTSNPN and CDR2 SVGIG (reference sequence). Combining the CDR3 with reference TRBV30 and TRBJ2-7 gives the whole variable domain SQTIHQWPATLVQPVGSPLSLECTVEGTSNPNLYWYRQAAGRGLQLLFYSVGIGQISSEVPQNLSASRPQDRQFILSSKKLLLSDSGFYLCAWSVTRENEQYFGPGTRLTVT.

Many counts were recorded for this clonotype. This rearrangement joins TRBV18 to TRBJ2-7, with 10 positions matching TRBD2. Germline CDR1 is KGHSH and CDR2 is LQKENI. The CDR3 is 15 amino acids. After removal of 8 bases from V and 0 bases from J, the junction contained 7 bases not matched to a gene. CDR3 sequence: CASGPSGRASYEQYF. The DNA for the CDR3 is TGTGCCAGCGGACCAAGCGGGAGGGCCTCCTACGAGCAGTACTTC.

The chain is built from TRBV7-2 and TRBJ2-5; TRBD2 matches at 7 bases. Germline CDR1 reads SGHTA; CDR2 reads FQGNSA. With 8 bases clipped from V and 1 base from J, the junction kept 7 bases outside the gene matches. The CDR3 spans 14 residues. CDR3 in DNA: TGTGCCAGCGTTCGATCTAGCGGCCAAGAGACCCAGTACTTC. Protein sequence: CASVRSSGQETQYF.

The V call is TRBV7-6, the J call TRBJ2-1, with D unclear. The CDR3 runs to 13 residues. In germline, CDR1 is SGHVS, CDR2 FNYEAQ. V lost 0 bases and J lost 2, with 2 bases in between. CDR3 sequence reads: CASSLAPYNEQFF. Here the CDR3 DNA reads TGTGCCAGCAGCTTAGCACCCTACAATGAGCAGTTCTTC.

Many counts were recorded for this clonotype. The chain uses TRBV18 and TRBJ1-3, with D perhaps matching TRBD1 (5 bases). The germline V and J ends were trimmed by 5 bases and 0 bases, with 14 bases remaining between them. The germline CDR1 and CDR2 sequences are KGHSH and LQKENI. CDR3 size: 16 residues. CDR3 nucleotides: TGTGCCAGCTCATCTATGACAGTAGGCTCTGGAAACACCATATATTTT. Its protein is CASSSMTVGSGNTIYF.

This clonotype occurred many times. The chain combines TRBV5-1 with TRBJ2-1, with 8 positions matching TRBD2. This CDR3 region has 13 residues. Germline CDR1 and CDR2: SGHRS and YFSETQ. Unmatched junction bases numbered 6, after V lost 5 bases and J lost 8 bases. For the CDR3, the DNA is TGCGCCAGCAGTTATGGACTAGCCCATGAGCAGTTCTTC. This gives the protein CASSYGLAHEQFF.

The chain has TRBV5-1 and TRBJ1-1; tentatively, D is TRBD1 (5 bases). V lost 1 base, J lost 8 bases, and 18 bases lay in between. Looked up from germline, CDR1 is SGHRS and CDR2 is YFSETQ. The CDR3 extends over 15 amino acids. The CDR3 DNA follows: TGCGCCAGCAGCTTGTTACTAGCGGGGGGGTACGAAGCTTTCTTT. It specifies CASSLLLAGGYEAFF.

This clonotype has ten or more counts. The V call is TRBV20-1, the J call TRBJ1-2, with 8 nucleotides matching TRBD1. J lost 4 bases, V lost 3 bases, and 10 bases had no gene match. Germline values: CDR1 DFQATT, CDR2 SNEGSKA (reference sequence). There are 15 residues in the CDR3. CDR3 sequence (DNA): TGCAGTGCTAGCGAACAGGGGGGATCTACCTATGGCTACACCTTC. This gives the protein CSASEQGGSTYGYTF.

The chain has TRBV15 and TRBJ1-6, with D unclear. Between the trimmed V and J ends, which lost 4 bases and 7 bases, there was a span of 11 bases. The CDR3 is 14 residues long. Germline V gives CDR1 LNHNV, CDR2 YYDKDF (reference sequence). The CDR3 DNA reads TGTGCCACCAGCAAGAAGCTGGAAAATTCACCCCTCCACTTT. It encodes CATSKKLENSPLHF.

This clonotype was seen ten or more times. This rearrangement joins TRBV24-1 to TRBJ1-4, with a weak D call TRBD1 (5 bases). Trimming cost V 7 bases and J 5 bases, with 13 bases left between them. Germline V gene lookup returns CDR1 KGHDR and CDR2 SFDVKD. This CDR3 has 14 residues. The CDR3, as DNA: TGTGCCACCAGGGGACCCCCAGGAAATGAAAAACTGTTTTTT. Protein: CATRGPPGNEKLFF.